This T cell receptor (beta chain) was observed in a study of OX40 agonist ivuxolimab in advanced cancers. General study findings and limits: At 0.1 to 3.0 mg/kg and by week 6, CD4+ and CD8+ T cells in the blood had expanded clonally.

Trimming pared 8 bases from V and 2 bases from J, leaving 5 bases between. The CDR3 covers 11 residues. CDR1 is SNHLY, CDR2 FYNNEI, per germline. The method was immunoSEQ multiplex PCR; TCRdb's version includes in-frame clones alone and lacks a portion of them. The sample carries some 86,000 clones, around 94% recorded once. Regarding this clone: Its antigen is unknown.

The TCR sequence derives from an adult with an advanced solid tumor such as melanoma, head and neck, liver or kidney cancer. The sequencing used CD4+ or CD8+ T cells sorted from blood, collected in a trial of the OX40 agonist ivuxolimab. This chain connects TRBV2 to TRBJ2-3, with D unclear. CDR3 coding DNA: TGTGCCAGCGGGCTCACAGATACGCAGTATTTT. This translates into CASGLTDTQYF.